The clone carrying this T cell receptor (beta chain) appeared many times. The target antigen is unknown. Attachment of unique molecular identifiers to individual cDNA molecules was performed in the library. TCRdb analysed the RACE reads with MiXCR anew, one entry per CDR3 protein. The profile shows approximately 72,000 distinct CDR3 sequences, more than 9.5% of them singletons. The V and J ends lost 6 bases and 2 bases respectively, with 13 bases between them. CDR3 length: 13 residues. CDR1 and CDR2 from the germline V gene are SQVTM and ANQGSEA. The sample is drawn from a study of human T cells and chemical hapten exposure. At the level of the study: There were per-sample TCR yield variations, arising mainly from small pooled library volume differences. General study points: Once DPC sensitization occurred, TCRs above 1 in 1000 frequency showed no change.

Time point noted: patch test 3, about 24 weeks after DPC sensitization. The treatment denotes: therapeutic diphenylcyclopropenone sensitization with weekly scalp DPC. Material: whole blood, obtained in connection with sensitization to the hapten diphenylcyclopropenone (DPC). The receptor's source is a woman between 50 and 59 years old with alopecia areata. Some clones in this sample may be carry-over from other donors' samples. The chain carries TRBV29-1 and TRBJ1-1, with D possibly being TRBD1 (5 bases). The CDR3 here is CSVTRDFNTEAFF. The CDR3 DNA reads TGCAGCGTGACTCGGGACTTCAACACTGAAGCTTTCTTT.